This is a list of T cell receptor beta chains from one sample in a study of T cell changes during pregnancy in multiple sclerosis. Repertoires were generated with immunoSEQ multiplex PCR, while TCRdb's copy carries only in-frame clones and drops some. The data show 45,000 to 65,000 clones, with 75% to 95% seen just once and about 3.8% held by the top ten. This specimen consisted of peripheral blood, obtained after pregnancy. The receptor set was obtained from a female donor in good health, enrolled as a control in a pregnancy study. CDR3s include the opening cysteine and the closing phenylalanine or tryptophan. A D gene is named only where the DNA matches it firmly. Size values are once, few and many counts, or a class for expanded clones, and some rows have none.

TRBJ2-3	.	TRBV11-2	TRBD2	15	CASSYTSGSTDTQYF	TGTGCCAGCAGCTATACTAGCGGGAGCACAGATACGCAGTATTTT
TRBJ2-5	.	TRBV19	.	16	CASSIGQASYQETQYF	TGTGCCAGTAGTATAGGACAGGCCTCGTACCAAGAGACCCAGTACTTC
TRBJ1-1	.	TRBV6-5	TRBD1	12	CASSYPGQGAFF	TGTGCCAGCAGTTACCCCGGACAGGGGGCTTTCTTT
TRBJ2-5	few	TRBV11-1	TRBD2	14	CASSLRGGQETQYF	TGTGCCAGCAGCTTACGGGGGGGACAAGAGACCCAGTACTTC
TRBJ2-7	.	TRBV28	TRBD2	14	CASAPGGDPYEQYF	TGTGCCAGCGCCCCGGGGGGAGATCCCTACGAGCAGTACTTC
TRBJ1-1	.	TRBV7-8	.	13	CASSLDFSSEAFF	TGTGCCAGCAGCTTAGATTTTTCCTCTGAAGCTTTCTTT
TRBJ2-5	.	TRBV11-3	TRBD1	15	CASSAGQGIRETQYF	TGTGCCAGCAGCGCGGGACAGGGCATTAGAGAGACCCAGTACTTC
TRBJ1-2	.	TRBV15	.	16	CATSRDGRGGFGGYTF	TGTGCCACCAGCAGAGATGGACGGGGTGGATTCGGTGGCTACACCTTC
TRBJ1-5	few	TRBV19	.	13	CATQHAFRGTQHF	TGTGCCACTCAACATGCCTTTAGGGGAACCCAGCATTTT
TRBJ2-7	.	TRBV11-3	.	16	CASSLGPQVYSYEQYF	TGTGCCAGCAGCTTAGGCCCCCAGGTTTACTCCTACGAGCAGTACTTC
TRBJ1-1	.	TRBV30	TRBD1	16	CAWSVRTGTANTEAFF	TGTGCCTGGAGTGTGAGGACCGGGACAGCGAACACTGAAGCTTTCTTT
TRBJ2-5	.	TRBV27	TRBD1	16	CASSRFEQGDGETQYF	TGTGCCAGCAGCCGTTTCGAACAGGGGGATGGGGAGACCCAGTACTTC
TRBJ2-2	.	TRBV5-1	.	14	CASSLDRITGELFF	TGCGCCAGCAGCCTCGACAGGATTACCGGGGAGCTGTTTTTT
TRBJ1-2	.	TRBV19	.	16	CASSTPGQWEGDGYTF	TGTGCCAGTAGTACTCCGGGACAATGGGAGGGGGATGGCTACACCTTC
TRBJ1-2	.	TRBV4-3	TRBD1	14	CASSLGTDPYGYTF	TGCGCCAGCAGCCTGGGGACAGATCCTTATGGCTACACCTTC
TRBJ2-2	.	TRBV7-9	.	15	CASSWNLGSPGELFF	TGTGCCAGCAGCTGGAATTTAGGGAGCCCCGGGGAGCTGTTTTTT
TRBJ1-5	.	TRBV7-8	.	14	CASSSGQPNQPQHF	TGTGCCAGCAGCTCCGGACAGCCAAATCAGCCCCAGCATTTT